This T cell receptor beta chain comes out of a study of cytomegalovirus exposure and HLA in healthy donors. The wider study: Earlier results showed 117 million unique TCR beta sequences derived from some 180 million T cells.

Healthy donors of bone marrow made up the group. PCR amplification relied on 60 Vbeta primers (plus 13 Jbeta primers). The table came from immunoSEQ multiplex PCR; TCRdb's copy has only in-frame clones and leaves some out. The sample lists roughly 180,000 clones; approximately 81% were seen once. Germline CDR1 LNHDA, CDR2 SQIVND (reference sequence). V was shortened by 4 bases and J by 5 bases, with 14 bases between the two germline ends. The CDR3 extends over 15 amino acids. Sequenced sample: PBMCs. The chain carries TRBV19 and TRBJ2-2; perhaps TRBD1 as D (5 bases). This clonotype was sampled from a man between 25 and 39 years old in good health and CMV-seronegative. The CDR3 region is CASSKTEKGTGELFF. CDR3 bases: TGTGCCAGTAGTAAGACGGAAAAGGGGACCGGGGAGCTGTTTTTT.